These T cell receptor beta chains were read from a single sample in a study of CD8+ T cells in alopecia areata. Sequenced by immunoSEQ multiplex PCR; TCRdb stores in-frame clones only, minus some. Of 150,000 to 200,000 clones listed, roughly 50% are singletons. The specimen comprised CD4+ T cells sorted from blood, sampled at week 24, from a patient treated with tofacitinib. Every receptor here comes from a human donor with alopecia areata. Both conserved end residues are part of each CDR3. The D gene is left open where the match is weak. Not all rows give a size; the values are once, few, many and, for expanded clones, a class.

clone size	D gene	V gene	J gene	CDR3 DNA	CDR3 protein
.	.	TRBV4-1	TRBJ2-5	TGCGCCAGCAGCCCCGAGGGAGGCTCCCAGTACTTC	CASSPEGGSQYF
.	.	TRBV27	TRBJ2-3	TGTGCCAGCAGTTTATTTTCGTCCAGCACAGATACGCAGTATTTT	CASSLFSSSTDTQYF
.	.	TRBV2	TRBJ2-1	TGTGCCAGCAGTGAACTACAGGGAGCACATGAGCAGTTCTTC	CASSELQGAHEQFF
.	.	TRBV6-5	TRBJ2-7	TGTGCCAGCAGCCCCCTATCTAGTGCCGAGCAGTACTTC	CASSPLSSAEQYF
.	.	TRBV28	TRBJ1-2	TGTGCCAGCAGTTTGCGGGCCACCAGCTATGGCTACACCTTC	CASSLRATSYGYTF
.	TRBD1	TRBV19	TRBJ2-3	TGTGCCAGTAGTACGACGAAGGACAGGGGGAGCACAGATACGCAGTATTTT	CASSTTKDRGSTDTQYF
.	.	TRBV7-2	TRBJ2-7	TGTGCCAGCAGCTTAGAGGCTGGGATGTACGAGCAGTACTTC	CASSLEAGMYEQYF
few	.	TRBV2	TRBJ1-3	TGTGCCAGCAGCGGAGATCGAGGAAACACCATATATTTT	CASSGDRGNTIYF
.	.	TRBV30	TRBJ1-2	TGTGCCTGGAGCAATGCCTATGGCTACACCTTC	CAWSNAYGYTF
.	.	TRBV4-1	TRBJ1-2	TGCGCCAGCAGCCAAGACACCGGGGCAGGTGGCTACACCTTC	CASSQDTGAGGYTF
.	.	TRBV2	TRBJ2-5	TGTGCCAGCAGTGAAGACGGCTACTACGAGACCCAGTACTTC	CASSEDGYYETQYF
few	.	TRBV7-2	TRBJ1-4	TGTGCCAGCAGCGGCGGTACTTGGGAAGAAAAACTGTTTTTT	CASSGGTWEEKLFF
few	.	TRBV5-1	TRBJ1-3	TGCGCCAGCACCGACAGACCGCGCTCTGGAAACACCATATATTTT	CASTDRPRSGNTIYF
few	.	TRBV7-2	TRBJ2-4	TGTGCCAGCAGCATCCGGACCACATTAGCCAAAAACATTCAGTACTTC	CASSIRTTLAKNIQYF
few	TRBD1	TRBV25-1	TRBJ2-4	TGTGCCAGCGGGGGGACAGGGGTCAACATTCAGTACTTC	CASGGTGVNIQYF
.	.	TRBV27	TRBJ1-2	TGTGCCAGCAGTCCCGATCGGGCCTACTACACCTTC	CASSPDRAYYTF
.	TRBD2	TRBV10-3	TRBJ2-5	TGTGCCATCAGTGGGCTAGCGGGGGGACAAGAGACCCAGTACTTC	CAISGLAGGQETQYF
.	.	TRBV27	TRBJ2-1	TGTGCCAGCATGTCAGGGGCGGGGCGGGAGCAGTTCTTC	CASMSGAGREQFF
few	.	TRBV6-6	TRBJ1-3	TGTGCCAGCAGTACCCCTTTAGTCTCTGGAAACACCATATATTTT	CASSTPLVSGNTIYF
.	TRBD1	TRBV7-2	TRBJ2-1	TGTGCCAGCAGCTTAGTACACAGAACCGGGACAGGGGGAGATGAGCAGTTCTTC	CASSLVHRTGTGGDEQFF
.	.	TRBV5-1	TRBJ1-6	TGCGCCAGCAGCTTGGGTAGAGATTCACCCCTCCACTTT	CASSLGRDSPLHF
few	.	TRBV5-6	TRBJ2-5	TGTGCCAGCAGCTGGGGCGCCCAAGAGACCCAGTACTTC	CASSWGAQETQYF
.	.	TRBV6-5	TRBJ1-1	TGTGCCAGCAGTCCCCGGAGGAACACTGAAGCTTTCTTT	CASSPRRNTEAFF
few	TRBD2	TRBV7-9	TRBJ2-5	TGTGCCAGCAGCTTAACGGGAGGGCGAGAGACCCAGTACTTC	CASSLTGGRETQYF
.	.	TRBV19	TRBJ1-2	TGTGCCAGTAGTTCCGACATTCAAGCTAACTATGGCTACACCTTC	CASSSDIQANYGYTF
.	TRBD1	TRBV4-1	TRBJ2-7	TGCGCCAGCAGCCAAGACCCTCGCCGGGACAGGCTACTTTACGAGCAGTACTTC	CASSQDPRRDRLLYEQYF